The 25 T cell receptor beta chains listed next were all sequenced from one sample in a study of shared clonotypes between healthy human individuals. The data were produced by immunoSEQ multiplex PCR, yet TCRdb's version contains in-frame clones alone and is incomplete. The data contain millions of clones, 85% to 95% of them singletons. The sequenced sample consisted of naive CD4+ T cells sorted from blood. Indicated subset: CD45RA+ positively selected. These receptors all stem from a man between 18 and 35 years old in good health.

The gene calls are TRBV7-9 and TRBJ1-1; tentative D call: TRBD1 (6 bases). The V end lost 4 bases, the J end lost 6 bases, and 12 bases lay between the germline ends. This CDR3 comprises 13 residues. CDR1 and CDR2 (germline): SEHNR, FQNEAQ (reference sequence). The CDR3 region has the DNA TGTGCCAGCAGCTCCTCGGGGGCTTCTGAAGCTTTCTTT. Residues: CASSSSGASEAFF.

The gene calls are TRBV15 and TRBJ2-5; D possibly corresponds to TRBD1 (6 bases). Germline CDR1 is LNHNV and CDR2 is YYDKDF (reference sequence). V lost 5 bases, J lost 3 bases, and 13 bases lay in between. The CDR3 runs 14 residues. CDR3 DNA: TGTGCCACCAGCGCCCCACAGGGAGAAGAGACCCAGTACTTC. It translates to CATSAPQGEETQYF.

The rearrangement joins TRBV7-8 to TRBJ1-1; no reliable D call. Germline values: CDR1 SGHVS, CDR2 FQNEAQ. The CDR3 sequence is 19 residues long. The ends were cut back, 2 bases at V and 0 bases at J, with 22 bases in the middle. The CDR3 loop is CASSLIRLGPTEMNTEAFF. The DNA for the CDR3 is TGTGCCAGCAGCTTAATTCGGCTTGGACCGACCGAAATGAACACTGAAGCTTTCTTT. The variable domain in full, completed from reference TRBV7-8 and TRBJ1-1, reads GAGVSQSPRYKVAKRGQDVALRCDPISGHVSLFWYQQALGQGPEFLTYFQNEAQLDKSGLPSDRFFAERPEGSVSTLKIQRTQQEDSAVYLCASSLIRLGPTEMNTEAFFGQGTRLTVV.

The rearrangement links TRBV2 to TRBJ2-3, with D unresolved. Trimming took 3 bases from V and 2 from J, leaving 12 bases between them. This CDR3 is 15 amino acids long. Per the germline V gene, CDR1 is SNHLY and CDR2 is FYNNEI. The CDR3 coding sequence is TGTGCCAGCAGTGAGAGTGGCAGCTTCACAGATACGCAGTATTTT. Translated, it gives CASSESGSFTDTQYF.

About this clone: The sample has other DNA sequences that encode this CDR3 too. As DNA, the CDR3 is TGCGCCAGCAGCCCTGGACAGGGTCTAGAGACCCAGTACTTC. The encoded protein is CASSPGQGLETQYF. The chain recombines TRBV5-1 with TRBJ2-5; TRBD1 agrees at 8 bases. Germline assignment: CDR1 SGHRS and CDR2 YFSETQ. The CDR3 length is 14 residues. V shed 4 bases, J shed 4 bases, and the junction held 6 bases outside the gene matches.

CDR3 DNA sequence: TGCAGCGTTTTCTCGGATGGCTACACCTTC. Amino acid sequence: CSVFSDGYTF. The gene calls are TRBV29-1 and TRBJ1-2; no clear D gene. Germline CDR1 is SQVTM and CDR2 is ANQGSEA. V dropped 5 bases and J dropped 6 bases, with 7 bases sitting between them. This CDR3 region has 10 residues.

This chain joins TRBV5-1 and TRBJ2-2; D tentatively fits TRBD1 or TRBD2 (5 bases each). Looked up from germline, CDR1 is SGHRS and CDR2 is YFSETQ. The length of the CDR3 is 17 residues. The V end was cut by 4 bases, the J end by 4 bases, with 20 bases between. The CDR3 here is CASSVDPGPAGTGELFF. CDR3 DNA sequence: TGCGCCAGCAGCGTGGATCCGGGACCCGCGGGCACCGGGGAGCTGTTTTTT.

V and J are TRBV5-6 and TRBJ1-1, with D perhaps TRBD1 (6 bases). V lost 2 bases to trimming and J lost 3 bases, with 11 bases between them. Germline V gene sequence: CDR1 SGHDT, CDR2 YYEEEE. This CDR3 is built from 14 residues. CDR3 residues: CASSFGQGYTEAFF. The CDR3 nucleotides are TGTGCCAGCAGCTTCGGTCAGGGGTACACTGAAGCTTTCTTT.

This chain joins TRBV29-1 and TRBJ2-7, with TRBD1 matching 7 bases. Germline CDR1 and CDR2: SQVTM and ANQGSEA. Trimming at V came to 6 bases and at J to 3 bases, leaving 11 bases not matched to a gene. This CDR3 is 14 amino acids long. The DNA of the CDR3 is TGCAGCGTGAGAAGAGACAGGGCAGACTACGAGCAGTACTTC. Its translation is CSVRRDRADYEQYF.

This clone was seen only once. The J gene is TRBJ1-2, the V gene TRBV30; tentatively, D is TRBD1 (6 bases). This CDR3 region has 16 residues. Trimming shortened V by 0 bases and J by 6 bases, and 20 bases separated the two germline ends. In germline, CDR1 is GTSNPN, CDR2 SVGIG (reference sequence). The chain's CDR3 is CAWSVNSGGGLNGYTF. CDR3 coding DNA: TGTGCCTGGAGTGTGAATAGTGGTGGGGGGCTGAATGGCTACACCTTC.

The V and J genes are TRBV5-1 and TRBJ2-5, with 8 nucleotides matching TRBD2. The V gene end was trimmed by 3 bases and the J gene end by 3 bases; junction bases not matched to a gene: 1. The CDR3 runs to 13 residues. Germline CDR1 and CDR2: SGHRS and YFSETQ. The CDR3 spells CASSWGLEETQYF. The CDR3 DNA reads as TGCGCCAGCAGCTGGGGACTAGAAGAGACCCAGTACTTC.

The chain recombines TRBV5-4 with TRBJ2-7; TRBD2 aligns across 9 bases. The ends lost 4 bases at V and 6 bases at J; junction bases unmatched: 5. Per germline, CDR1 SGHNT and CDR2 YYREEE (reference sequence). This CDR3 region has 13 residues. The CDR3 here is CASSLGLAFEQYF. In DNA form, the CDR3 reads TGTGCCAGCAGCCTGGGACTAGCCTTCGAGCAGTACTTC. Complete variable domain (other parts from reference TRBV5-4 and TRBJ2-7): ETGVTQSPTHLIKTRGQQVTLRCSSQSGHNTVSWYQQALGQGPQFIFQYYREEENGRGNFPPRFSGLQFPNYSSELNVNALELDDSALYLCASSLGLAFEQYFGPGTRLTVT.

The genes are TRBV9 and TRBJ1-6; 7 nucleotides line up with TRBD1. CDR3 size: 19 residues. Germline V gives CDR1 SGDLS, CDR2 YYNGEE. The trim removed 3 bases at V and 0 bases at J, leaving 12 bases unmatched. The CDR3: CASSARDRPTSSYNSPLHF. CDR3 DNA sequence: TGTGCCAGCAGCGCGCGGGACAGACCTACGAGCTCCTATAATTCACCCCTCCACTTT.

The chain joins TRBV28 to TRBJ2-3; D possibly corresponds to TRBD1 (7 bases). The CDR3 contains 14 residues. The ends were cut back, 5 bases at V and 6 bases at J, with 15 bases in the middle. The germline CDR1 and CDR2 sequences are MDHEN and SYDVKM. DNA of the CDR3: TGTGCCAGCAGTCGCCGGGCAGGGGGGGATACGCAGTATTTT. The encoded protein is CASSRRAGGDTQYF.

This rearrangement joins TRBV5-4 to TRBJ2-2; D possibly corresponds to TRBD2 (6 bases). V lost 4 bases to trimming and J lost 6 bases, with 13 bases between them. This CDR3 spans 14 amino acids. The germline V gene has CDR1 SGHNT and CDR2 YYREEE (reference sequence). CDR3 sequence reads: CASSPGGVAGELFF. The CDR3 DNA follows: TGTGCCAGCAGCCCGGGCGGGGTCGCCGGGGAGCTGTTTTTT.

For this clone: This CDR3 is also generated by other DNA sequences in the sample. The J gene is TRBJ1-1, the V gene TRBV30, with 7 positions matching TRBD1. CDR1 GTSNPN and CDR2 SVGIG come from the germline V gene (reference sequence). With V trimmed by 4 bases and J by 3 bases, 5 bases remained unmatched. The CDR3 consists of 13 residues. CDR3 DNA sequence: TGTGCCTGGACTGACAGGGCGGACACTGAAGCTTTCTTT. As protein: CAWTDRADTEAFF.

This clone was seen once. The gene calls are TRBV6-6 and TRBJ1-5; D is unresolved. Per germline, CDR1 MNHNY and CDR2 SVGAGI (reference sequence). The CDR3 extends over 14 amino acids. V was shortened by 2 bases and J by 2 bases, with 7 bases between the two germline ends. CDR3: CASSYAGGNQPQHF. The CDR3 bases are TGTGCCAGCAGTTACGCCGGAGGCAATCAGCCCCAGCATTTT.

CDR3 DNA: TGTGCCAGCAGCTCCTCCACAGATACGCAGTATTTT. Its protein product is CASSSSTDTQYF. The chain links TRBV12-1 to TRBJ2-3; the table calls TRBD2, which could not be checked here. TRBV12-1 is labeled a pseudogene. The CDR3 spans 12 residues.

The chain joins TRBV7-6 to TRBJ2-7; 8 positions match TRBD1. Germline lookup yields CDR1 SGHVS and CDR2 FNYEAQ. V lost 8 bases, J lost 2 bases, and 5 bases stayed unmatched. This CDR3 region has 13 residues. CDR3 in amino acids: CASGRDRTYEQYF. CDR3 bases: TGTGCCAGCGGCCGGGACAGGACCTACGAGCAGTACTTC.

V is TRBV6-1 and J is TRBJ1-6; the D is unclear. The CDR3 totals 16 residues. Deletions cut 1 base from V and 0 bases from J, with 7 bases between. Germline CDR1 is MNHNS and CDR2 is SASEGT. CDR3 sequence: CASSEVGTSYNSPLHF. CDR3 DNA sequence: TGTGCCAGCAGTGAAGTGGGTACCTCCTATAATTCACCCCTCCACTTT.

The chain joins TRBV18 to TRBJ1-1; unclear D gene. V was pared by 4 bases and J by 1 base, with 10 bases between. Germline V gene data show CDR1 as KGHSH and CDR2 as LQKENI. The CDR3 loop spans 14 amino acids. In DNA form, the CDR3 reads TGTGCCAGCTCACAAGACCCAGGGAACACTGAAGCTTTCTTT. This encodes CASSQDPGNTEAFF.

This chain uses TRBV7-2 with TRBJ1-4; 7 bases are a match to TRBD1. CDR3 length: 15 residues. Germline V gene sequence: CDR1 SGHTA, CDR2 FQGNSA. The junction had 10 bases not matched to a gene; V was cut back by 5 bases and J by 7 bases. The CDR3, as DNA: TGTGCCAGCAGCCTTGGGACAGTGGGGAGTGAAAAACTGTTTTTT. Protein product: CASSLGTVGSEKLFF.

Regarding this clone: Other DNA sequences in this specimen translate into the identical CDR3. The chain carries TRBV30 and TRBJ1-1; the D is unclear. Germline lookup yields CDR1 GTSNPN and CDR2 SVGIG (reference sequence). Trimming removed 2 bases from V and 5 bases from J, with 3 bases in between. The CDR3 contains 10 residues. CDR3 amino acids: CAWSRTEAFF. CDR3 bases: TGTGCCTGGAGTCGGACTGAAGCTTTCTTT.

The CDR3 reads CASSWGPSKLDGELFF. The CDR3 DNA reads as TGTGCCAGCAGTTGGGGCCCTAGCAAGCTTGACGGGGAGCTGTTTTTT. The chain joins TRBV5-4 to TRBJ2-2; D possibly matches TRBD1 or TRBD2 (5 bases each). Between the trimmed V and J ends, which lost 5 bases and 7 bases, there was a span of 21 bases. CDR1 and CDR2 (germline): SGHNT, YYREEE (reference sequence). The CDR3 has 16 residues.

This chain uses TRBV2 with TRBJ1-6; D possibly corresponds to TRBD1 (5 bases). CDR3 length: 12 residues. Trimming cost V 10 bases and J 7 bases, with 11 bases left between them. Germline CDR1 SNHLY, CDR2 FYNNEI. The CDR3 sequence: CATQGGNSPLHF. CDR3 in DNA: TGTGCCACCCAGGGAGGCAATTCACCCCTCCACTTT.